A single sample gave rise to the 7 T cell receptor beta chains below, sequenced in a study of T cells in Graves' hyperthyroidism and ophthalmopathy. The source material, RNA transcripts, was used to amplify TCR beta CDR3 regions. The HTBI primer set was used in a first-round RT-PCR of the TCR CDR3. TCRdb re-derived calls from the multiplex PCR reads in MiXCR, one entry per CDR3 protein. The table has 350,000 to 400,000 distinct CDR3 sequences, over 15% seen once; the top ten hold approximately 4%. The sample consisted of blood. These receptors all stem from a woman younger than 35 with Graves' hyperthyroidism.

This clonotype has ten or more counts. CDR3 nucleotide sequence: TGTGCCACCTCCCCATCCGGCCGGGGGAACACTGAAGCTTTCTTT. Translating gives CATSPSGRGNTEAFF. The J gene is TRBJ1-1, the V gene TRBV3-1; no clear D. Trimming took 10 bases from V and 1 from J, leaving 19 bases between them. Germline loops: CDR1 LGHDT, CDR2 YNNKEL (reference sequence). The CDR3 sequence is 15 residues long.

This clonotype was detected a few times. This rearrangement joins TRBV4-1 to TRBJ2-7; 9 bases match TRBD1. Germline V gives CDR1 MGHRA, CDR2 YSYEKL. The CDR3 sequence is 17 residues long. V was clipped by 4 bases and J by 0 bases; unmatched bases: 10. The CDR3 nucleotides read TGCGCCAGCAGCCGTACCCGGGACAGGGTCTCCTCCTACGAGCAGTACTTC. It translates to CASSRTRDRVSSYEQYF.

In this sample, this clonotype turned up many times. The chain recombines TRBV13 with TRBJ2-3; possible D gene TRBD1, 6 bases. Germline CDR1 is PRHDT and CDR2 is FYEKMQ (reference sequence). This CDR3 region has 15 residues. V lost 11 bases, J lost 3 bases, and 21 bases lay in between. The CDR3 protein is CASSPGPGATDTQYF. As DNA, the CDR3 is TGTGCCTCCAGCCCTGGGCCAGGGGCTACAGATACGCAGTATTTT. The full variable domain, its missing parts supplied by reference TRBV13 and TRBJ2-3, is AAGVIQSPRHLIKEKRETATLKCYPIPRHDTVYWYQQGPGQDPQFLISFYEKMQSDKGSIPDRFSAQQFSDYHSELNMSSLELGDSALYFCASSPGPGATDTQYFGPGTRLTVL.

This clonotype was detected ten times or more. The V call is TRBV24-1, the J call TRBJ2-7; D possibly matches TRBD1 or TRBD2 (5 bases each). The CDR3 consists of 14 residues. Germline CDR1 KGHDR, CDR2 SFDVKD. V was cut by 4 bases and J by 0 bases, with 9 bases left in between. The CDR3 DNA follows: TGTGCCACCAGTGAGGGACCGAACTCCTACGAGCAGTACTTC. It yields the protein CATSEGPNSYEQYF.

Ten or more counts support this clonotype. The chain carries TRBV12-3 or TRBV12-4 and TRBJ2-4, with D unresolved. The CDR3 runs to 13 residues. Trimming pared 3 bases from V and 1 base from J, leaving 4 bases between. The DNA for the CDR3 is TGTGCCAGCAGTTTGGGGGCCAAAAACATTCAGTACTTC. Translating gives CASSLGAKNIQYF.

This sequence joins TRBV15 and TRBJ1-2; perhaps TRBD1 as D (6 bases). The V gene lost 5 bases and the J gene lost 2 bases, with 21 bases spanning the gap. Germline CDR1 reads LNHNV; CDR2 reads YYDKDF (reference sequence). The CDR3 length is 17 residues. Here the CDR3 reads CATSSQTGSKGNYGYTF. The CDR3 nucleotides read TGTGCCACCAGCTCCCAGACAGGATCAAAGGGAAACTATGGCTACACCTTC.

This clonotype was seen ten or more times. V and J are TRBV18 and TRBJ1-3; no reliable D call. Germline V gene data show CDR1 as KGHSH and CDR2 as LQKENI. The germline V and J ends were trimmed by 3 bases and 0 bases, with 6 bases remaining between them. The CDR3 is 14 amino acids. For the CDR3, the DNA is TGTGCCAGCTCACCCAGAATCTCTGGAAACACCATATATTTT. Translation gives CASSPRISGNTIYF.